This TCR beta chain was identified in a study of identical twins. Findings and caveats of the study: Cord blood beta clonotypes that were abundant carried fewer insertions, and memory repertoires showed no such trend. Modelling approaches yielded underestimates of out-of-frame TCR alpha sharing between monozygotic twins.

TCRdb reprocessed the 5' RACE reads with MiXCR, giving one entry per CDR3 protein. The sample comprises some 96,000 distinct CDR3 sequences, 4.5% to 6.5% of which are singletons, and roughly 12% rests with the top ten. Many counts were recorded for this clonotype. The antigen remains undetermined. Per the germline V gene, CDR1 is MNHEY and CDR2 is SMNVEV (reference sequence). The length of the CDR3 is 13 residues. The V segment lost 5 bases and the J segment 10 bases; nucleotides outside the gene matches: 8. The source of this sequence is a woman between 50 and 59 years old in good health. Sequencing used memory T cells sorted from blood. This chain joins TRBV27 and TRBJ2-5; TRBD2 matches at 9 bases. The CDR3 sequence: CASSLIAGASQYF. Written as DNA, the CDR3 is TGTGCCAGCAGTCTTATAGCGGGAGCGAGCCAGTACTTC.